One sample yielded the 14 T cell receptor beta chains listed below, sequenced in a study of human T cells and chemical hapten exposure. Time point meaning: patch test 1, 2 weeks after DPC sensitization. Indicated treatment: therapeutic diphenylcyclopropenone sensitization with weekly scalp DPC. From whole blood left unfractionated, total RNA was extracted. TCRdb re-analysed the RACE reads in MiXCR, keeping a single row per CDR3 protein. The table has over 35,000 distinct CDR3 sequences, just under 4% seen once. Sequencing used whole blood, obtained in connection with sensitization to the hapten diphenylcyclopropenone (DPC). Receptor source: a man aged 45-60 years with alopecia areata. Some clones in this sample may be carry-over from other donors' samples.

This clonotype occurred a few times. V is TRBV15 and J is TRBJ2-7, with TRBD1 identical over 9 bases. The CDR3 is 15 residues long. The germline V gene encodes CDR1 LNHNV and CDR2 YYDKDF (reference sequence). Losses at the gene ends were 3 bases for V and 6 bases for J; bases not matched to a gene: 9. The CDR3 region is CATSREVGQGVEQYF. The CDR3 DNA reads TGTGCCACCAGCAGGGAAGTGGGACAGGGTGTCGAGCAGTACTTC.

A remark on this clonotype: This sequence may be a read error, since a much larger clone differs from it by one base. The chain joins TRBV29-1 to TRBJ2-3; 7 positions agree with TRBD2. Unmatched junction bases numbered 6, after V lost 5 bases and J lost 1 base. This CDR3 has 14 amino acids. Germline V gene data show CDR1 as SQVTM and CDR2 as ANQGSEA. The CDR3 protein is CSVKGAGGTDTQYF. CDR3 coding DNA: TGCAGCGTTAAGGGTGCGGGGGGCACAGATACGCAGTATTTT.

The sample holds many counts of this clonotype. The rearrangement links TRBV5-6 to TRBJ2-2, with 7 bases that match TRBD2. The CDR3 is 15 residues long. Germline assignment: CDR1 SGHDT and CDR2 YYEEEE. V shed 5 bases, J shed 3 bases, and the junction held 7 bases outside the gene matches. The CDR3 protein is CASRSSGRHTGELFF. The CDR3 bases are TGTGCCAGCAGGAGTAGCGGGCGACACACCGGGGAGCTGTTTTTT.

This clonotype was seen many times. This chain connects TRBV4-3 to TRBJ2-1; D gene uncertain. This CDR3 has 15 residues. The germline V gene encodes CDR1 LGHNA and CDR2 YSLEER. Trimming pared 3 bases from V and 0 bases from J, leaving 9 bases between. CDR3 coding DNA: TGCGCCAGCAGCCAGGGTCGGAGCTCCTACAATGAGCAGTTCTTC. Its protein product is CASSQGRSSYNEQFF.

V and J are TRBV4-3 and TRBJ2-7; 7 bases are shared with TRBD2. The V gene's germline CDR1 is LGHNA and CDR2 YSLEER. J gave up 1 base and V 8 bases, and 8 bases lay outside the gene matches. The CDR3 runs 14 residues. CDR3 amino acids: CASLKGRGSYEQYF. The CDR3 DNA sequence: TGCGCCAGCTTGAAGGGGAGGGGATCCTACGAGCAGTACTTC.

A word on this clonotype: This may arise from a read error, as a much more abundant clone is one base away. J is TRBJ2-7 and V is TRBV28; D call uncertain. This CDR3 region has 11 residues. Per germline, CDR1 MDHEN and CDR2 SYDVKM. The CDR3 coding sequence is TGTGGCAGCAGTTCCCCGGGCGAGCAGTACTTC. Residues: CGSSSPGEQYF.

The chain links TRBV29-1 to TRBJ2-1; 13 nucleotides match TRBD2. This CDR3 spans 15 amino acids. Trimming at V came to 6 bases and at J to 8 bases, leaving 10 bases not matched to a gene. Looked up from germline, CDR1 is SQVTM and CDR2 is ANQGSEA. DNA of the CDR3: TGCAGCGTCCGCGGACTAGCGGGAGCTTCTGATGAGCAGTTCTTC. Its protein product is CSVRGLAGASDEQFF.

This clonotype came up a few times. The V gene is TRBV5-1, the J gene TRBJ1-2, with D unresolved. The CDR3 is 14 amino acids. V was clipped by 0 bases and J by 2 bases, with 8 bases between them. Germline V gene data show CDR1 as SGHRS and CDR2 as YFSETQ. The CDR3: CASSLEVPNYGYTF. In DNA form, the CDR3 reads TGCGCCAGCAGCTTGGAGGTTCCGAACTATGGCTACACCTTC.

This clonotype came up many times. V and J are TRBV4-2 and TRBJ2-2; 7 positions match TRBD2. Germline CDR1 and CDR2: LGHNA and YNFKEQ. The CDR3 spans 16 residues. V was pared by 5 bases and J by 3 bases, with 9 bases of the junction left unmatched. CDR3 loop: CASSSELALDTGELFF. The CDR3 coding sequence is TGTGCCAGCAGCAGCGAACTAGCGTTAGACACCGGGGAGCTGTTTTTT.

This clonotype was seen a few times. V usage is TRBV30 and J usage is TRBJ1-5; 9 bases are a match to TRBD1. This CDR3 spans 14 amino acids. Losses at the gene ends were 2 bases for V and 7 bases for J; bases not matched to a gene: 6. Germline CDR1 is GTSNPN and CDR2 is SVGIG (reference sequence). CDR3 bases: TGTGCCTGGAGTAAGGACAGGGGCGGCCAGCCCCAGCATTTT. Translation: CAWSKDRGGQPQHF.

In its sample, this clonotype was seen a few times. CDR3 bases: TGCAGCGTTGGGGCGGGGACGGGCAATCAGCCCCAGCATTTT. Translated, it gives CSVGAGTGNQPQHF. The rearrangement joins TRBV29-1 to TRBJ1-5; TRBD1 might be the D (5 bases). Germline CDR1 SQVTM, CDR2 ANQGSEA. This CDR3 has 14 residues. Trimming left V 4 bases short and J 2 bases short, with 12 bases between.

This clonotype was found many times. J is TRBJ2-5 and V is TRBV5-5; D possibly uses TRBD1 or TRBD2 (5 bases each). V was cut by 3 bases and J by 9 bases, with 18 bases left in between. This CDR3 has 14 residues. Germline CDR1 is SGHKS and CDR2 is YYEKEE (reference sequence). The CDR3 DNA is TGTGCCAGCAGCTCCTCATCGGGGCTGGCGTCCCAGTACTTC. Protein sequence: CASSSSSGLASQYF.

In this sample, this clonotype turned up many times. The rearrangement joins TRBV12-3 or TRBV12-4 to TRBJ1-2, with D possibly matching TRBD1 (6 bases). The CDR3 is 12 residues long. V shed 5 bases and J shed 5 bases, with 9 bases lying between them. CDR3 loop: CASSPGQYGYTF. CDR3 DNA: TGTGCCAGCAGTCCCGGACAGTATGGCTACACCTTC.

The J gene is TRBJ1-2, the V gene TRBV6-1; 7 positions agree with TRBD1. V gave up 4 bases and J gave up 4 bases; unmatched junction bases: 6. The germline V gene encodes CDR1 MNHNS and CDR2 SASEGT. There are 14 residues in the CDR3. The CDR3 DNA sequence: TGTGCCAGCAGTGTGCCAGGGGGGGGCTATGGCTACACCTTC. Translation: CASSVPGGGYGYTF.